The T cell receptor beta chain described here comes from a study of shared clonotypes between healthy human individuals. Naive CD8 cells were CD45RO-negative, positively selected for CCR7, excluding terminally differentiated effector memory CD45RA+ cells. The CDR3 contains 15 residues. Germline lookup yields CDR1 SGHVS and CDR2 FNYEAQ. V was pared by 1 base and J by 4 bases, with 13 bases between. Generated by immunoSEQ multiplex PCR, the TCRdb table keeps only in-frame clones and is missing some. The sample records some 800,000 clones, 80% to 95% being singletons. J is TRBJ2-5 and V is TRBV7-6; D gene uncertain. The material sequenced was naive CD8+ T cells sorted from blood. The source of this sequence is a man aged 25 to 45 in good health. DNA for the CDR3: TGTGCCAGCAGCTTAGTGTCTTCGCCCCCAGAGACCCAGTACTTC. This codes for CASSLVSSPPETQYF.